The clone carrying this T cell receptor (beta chain) has a count of ten or more. Its specificity is unknown. It was on clinical symptoms, serum thyroxine, TRAb, thyroid ultrasound and orbital computed tomography that diagnosis relied. PBMCs were obtained from roughly 9.9 ml of fresh peripheral blood. The authors amplified TCR beta CDR3 regions from RNA transcripts. Following a first-round RT-PCR that used HTBI primers, a second-round multiplex PCR was carried out. TCRdb reprocessed the multiplex PCR reads via MiXCR and lists one record per CDR3 protein. The data hold about 370,000 distinct CDR3 sequences, with around 20% observed a single time. This record belongs to a study of Graves' ophthalmopathy and Graves' hyperthyroidism. Study information: No treatment had been given when peripheral blood was collected at initial diagnosis. Study-wide findings and caveats: The model's ophthalmopathy progression predictions had roughly 69% sensitivity and about 72% specificity.

This CDR3 region has 10 residues. Trimming removed 9 bases at V and 3 bases at J, with 6 bases between. CDR1 and CDR2 (germline): MNHNS, SASEGT. This chain joins TRBV6-1 and TRBJ2-7; D is ambiguous. This clonotype was sampled from a woman younger than 30 with Graves' ophthalmopathy. Sequencing was carried out using peripheral blood. CDR3 coding DNA: TGTGCCAGTTTCCTCTACGAGCAGTACTTC. Translation gives CASFLYEQYF.